This section outlines one T cell receptor beta chain sequence together with its context. Its antigen is currently unknown. Germline assignment: CDR1 SGHRS and CDR2 YFSETQ. This CDR3 region has 14 residues. The V end was cut by 4 bases, the J end by 2 bases, with 12 bases between. Sequencing used immunoSEQ multiplex PCR; TCRdb keeps in-frame clones, though not all of them. The profile covers roughly 100,000 clones, with roughly nine tenths appearing a single time and under 2% taken by the ten largest. These data are taken from a study of T cell responses to AZD1222 COVID-19 vaccine. Study results and caveats: Donors, mostly white British, included more females; clonal diversity was possibly underestimated.

This receptor was obtained from an adult in good health. This chain joins TRBV5-1 and TRBJ2-5; no firm D call. The sample was peripheral blood, taken on day 0 of AZD1222 vaccination. CDR3 bases: TGCGCCAGCAGCCCCGGGTCAACTCAAGAGACCCAGTACTTC. Encoded protein: CASSPGSTQETQYF.